This T cell receptor (beta chain) was captured by sequencing in a study of blood T cell repertoires in COVID-19. Turning to the study itself: Researchers got acute and convalescent COVID-19 samples from the United States, Italy and Spain. Sources were T cells, B-cell-depleted T cells, or PBMCs; the material itself was cDNA or gDNA.

CDR1 is SGDLS, CDR2 YYNGEE, per germline. V was pared by 3 bases and J by 3 bases, with 9 bases between. The CDR3 covers 14 residues. TCRdb's table, derived via immunoSEQ multiplex PCR, lists solely in-frame clones and lacks some. Of roughly 70,000 clones listed, more than 70% are singletons. The chain couples TRBV9 to TRBJ1-4; possibly TRBD1 for D (6 bases). Sequencing was performed on peripheral blood. This TCR was sampled from a man in his 70s with acute or convalescent COVID-19. CDR3 DNA: TGTGCCAGCAGCGCGGGACACCCTAATGAAAAACTGTTTTTT. It is translated as CASSAGHPNEKLFF.